This T cell receptor (beta chain) appears in the sequencing data of a study of cytomegalovirus exposure and HLA in healthy donors. Whole-study results and caveats: Cytomegalovirus-associated status was assigned to around 160 TCR beta chains. Further analysis was carried out later, and it showed several of the most significant clusters appearing linked to common viral pathogens.

13 Jbeta primers and 60 Vbeta primers were used for the PCR. Source study methods: Later, an analysis found roughly 80 million unique TCR beta chains, and roughly 10 million of these were shared. Profiled with immunoSEQ multiplex PCR; TCRdb holds only in-frame clones, not every one. Clonal size and the V and J genes are those of that table, whereas D and trimming came from the DNA. The sample holds 100,000 to 150,000 clones, around 72% seen once. V lost 1 base and J lost 0, with 10 bases in between. Germline CDR1 is MGHRA and CDR2 is YSYEKL. The CDR3 consists of 16 residues. Remarks on this clone: As yet, its antigen is unknown.

The chain recombines TRBV4-1 with TRBJ1-5, with D possibly matching TRBD1 (5 bases). The sample taken for sequencing was PBMCs. The TCR comes from a man aged 25-40 years in good health and CMV-seronegative. The CDR3 DNA follows: TGCGCCAGCAGCCAAGGGTGGGGGGATAGCAATCAGCCCCAGCATTTT. This encodes CASSQGWGDSNQPQHF.